A selection of T cell receptor beta chains follows, all from one sample in a study of blood T cell repertoires in COVID-19. Sequenced by immunoSEQ multiplex PCR; TCRdb stores in-frame clones only, minus some. The sample holds around 84,000 clones, 65% to 85% seen once. The sample taken for sequencing was peripheral blood. The receptors originated from an elderly man with active or convalescent COVID-19. Each CDR3 is given with its conserved first and last residue.

v_gene	j_gene	CDR3aa
TRBV27	TRBJ2-1	CASSIGLANEQFF
TRBV7-9	TRBJ2-5	CASNRDFQETQYF
TRBV9	TRBJ1-2	CASRRGGNTNYGYTF
TRBV6-5	TRBJ1-2	CASSYSRTGVGYTF
TRBV10-3	TRBJ1-1	CAISEGGWGTEAFF
TRBV7-9	TRBJ2-3	CASSPGSTDTQYF
TRBV28	TRBJ2-7	CASSLGGGFPYEQYF
TRBV6-5	TRBJ1-5	CASRRTGEGQPQHF
TRBV19	TRBJ1-1	CASSRRGRPQYMNTEAFF
TRBV28	TRBJ2-7	CASSPWTSGSYEQYF
TRBV7-9	TRBJ2-6	CASSLIGSGANVLTF
TRBV6-5	TRBJ1-5	CASRTGDGSQPQHF
TRBV28	TRBJ1-5	CASSLEPGQGSQPQHF
TRBV7-9	TRBJ2-7	CASSPDELGYHEQYF
TRBV19	TRBJ1-5	CASRPREGRQPQHF
TRBV30	TRBJ1-3	CAWSVQGNTIYF
TRBV7-2	TRBJ1-5	CASSSGQGARQPQHF
TRBV5-1	TRBJ2-1	CASSPNGGDEQFF
TRBV18	TRBJ2-3	CASSIPGSSTDTQYF
TRBV5-1	TRBJ2-3	CASRPGQGFFAQYF
TRBV7-2	TRBJ1-6	CASSLVGAYNSPLHF
TRBV5-8	TRBJ2-1	CASIPVGGSYNEQFF
TRBV2	TRBJ1-4	CASTPDRVYEKLFF